Sequencing of this TCR beta chain was carried out in a study of beta chain features in type 1 diabetes. Study context: All samples together contributed about 100,000,000 sorted cells for examination.

Of the isolated RNA, all was reverse transcribed, and so the sequenced material was expressed TCRB transcripts. Naive, central memory and regulatory T cell samples yielded around 3.5 million reads on average. Clones were sequenced by immunoSEQ multiplex PCR, and TCRdb holds only the in-frame ones, with some missing. Seen here are under 250,000 clones, 11% observed once, and the top ten hold 1% to 1.5%. This clone occurred a few times. Trimming took 7 bases from V and 5 from J, leaving 17 bases between them. The germline CDR1 and CDR2 sequences are SNHLY and FYNNEI. This CDR3 is 14 amino acids long. This chain joins TRBV2 and TRBJ1-2, with D perhaps matching TRBD1 (6 bases). The TCR sequence derives from a young man in good health. Sequenced: central memory CD4+ T cells from blood. This CDR3 is CASTFLTGRYGYTF. CDR3 DNA: TGTGCCAGCACTTTCCTGACAGGACGATATGGCTACACCTTC.